This T cell receptor (beta chain) derives from a study of blood T cell repertoires in COVID-19 (dated by TCRdb to 2018 to 2020). Regarding the research as a whole: Samples covering the acute and convalescent phases of COVID-19 were provided by collaborators in the United States, Italy and Spain. Nearly every sample came with metadata listing a de-identified subject ID, COVID-19 status, age in years and sex. The repertoires were released in a freely available public database intended as a resource for research on the immune response to SARS-CoV-2. The prospective study material was composed of cDNA or gDNA derived from T cells, B-cell-depleted T cells, or PBMCs. Where available, HLA class I and class II types were taken from metadata supplied by the sample provider and were not determined by assay-based typing. Deeply sampled blood TCRbeta repertoires from subjects exposed to, actively infected with, or recovered from COVID-19 were included in the dataset. The samples were drawn from the first 160 participants of the ongoing ImmuneRACE study and from over a thousand subjects provided by 6 global collaborators. The research as a whole found: The amount of clinical and demographic metadata varied by source and participant and was provided uncurated.

One collaborating source in Seattle enrolled patients during active infection and followed them longitudinally through the course of disease. The collaborating institutions used their own protocols to collect whole blood in K2EDTA tubes. For TCRbeta analysis, collaborator samples were shipped as frozen whole blood, as isolated PBMCs, or as DNA extracted from either sample type. CDR1 SGHDN and CDR2 FVKESK were looked up in the germline V gene. Here V drops 3 bases and J drops 4 bases, and the junction holds 2 bases not matched to any gene. Including cysteine and phenylalanine, the CDR3 has 13 amino acids. Only the CDR3 part of the read is kept: 39 bases, read in frame from the first base. TCRbeta CDR3 regions were amplified from genomic DNA by means of the immunoSEQ Assay, a bias-controlled multiplex PCR. The source study handled its data this way. The number of nucleated cells in each sample was estimated from the amplification of reference gene primers within the assay. To quantify the absolute abundance of each unique TCRbeta CDR3 rearrangement, sequence reads were collapsed and filtered. Productive Simpson clonality was computed per sample as the square root of Simpson's diversity index over productive rearrangements. Drawn from immuneACCESS, this table holds only the in-frame rearrangements with V and J called that TCRdb kept. Clones are partly lost; checked studies trace under half to an unresolved V gene and leave the rest unexplained. The V and J calls and clone size were taken over from that table, and D and trimming were inferred from the DNA. The sample table shows over 50,000 clones, and more than 70% are seen once. In total, the top ten clones hold roughly a sixth of the sample.

A remark on this clone: Its antigen target is currently unknown. No per-base quality is available; no much larger clone lies one base away.

The receptor comes from a man aged 60-69 years with COVID-19, enrolled during active disease. The sample comprised peripheral blood. Recombination linked TRBV14 to TRBJ1-2, with 7 middle bases fitting TRBD1. The CDR3 amino acid sequence is: CASSQGQFYGYTF. The sequenced DNA is TGTGCCAGCAGCCAGGGACAGTTCTATGGCTACACCTTC.